The text below deals with one T cell receptor beta chain. The table lists this clone with a few counts. Its antigen remains undetermined. No quality values exist for individual bases; no much larger clone is one base distant. The immunoSEQ Assay, a bias-controlled multiplex PCR, was used to amplify TCRbeta CDR3 regions from genomic DNA. As for how the authors treated the data: The number of nucleated cells in each sample was estimated by amplification of reference gene primers within the assay. To quantify the absolute abundance of each unique TCRbeta CDR3 rearrangement, sequence reads were collapsed and filtered. For each sample, productive Simpson clonality was calculated as the square root of Simpson's diversity index across productive rearrangements. The immuneACCESS repertoire file appears here via TCRdb, limited to in-frame rearrangements. These files lack a portion of the clones; in checked studies, under half of the deficit traces to unresolved V genes, and the cause of the others is not known. D and trimming come from the DNA, and the V and J calls and clone size come from that table. The sample has a few hundred thousand clones on record, roughly nine tenths of them singletons. 3% to 3.5% of the sample rests with the top ten.

Participants in the prospective study were aged roughly 18 to 100 years, lived in some 24 United States geographic areas, and enrolled through a virtual design. In the prospective study, participants were assigned to cohorts based on the clinical history participants reported in a screening survey and a study questionnaire. In the prospective study, whole blood, serum and a nasopharyngeal or oropharyngeal swab were collected from each participant by mobile phlebotomists. Prospective study participants could optionally give additional blood draws and questionnaires over a 2-month period. Before DNA extraction, blood samples from the prospective study were shipped at room temperature or frozen. This specimen belongs to a study of blood T cell repertoires in COVID-19 (TCRdb year 2020). Regarding the complete study: Recovered participants in ImmuneRACE Cohort 3 were defined by two consecutive negative NP/OP PCR tests, clearance by a healthcare professional, or resolution of symptoms. The material from the prospective study consisted of cDNA or gDNA derived from T cells, B-cell-depleted T cells, or PBMCs. The sample metadata nearly always contained a de-identified subject ID, COVID-19 status, age in years and sex. The repertoires were made available in a free public database intended to serve as a resource for research on the immune response to SARS-CoV-2. The dataset comprised deeply sampled blood TCRbeta repertoires from subjects exposed to, actively infected with, or recovered from COVID-19. Samples were obtained from the ongoing ImmuneRACE study (first 160 participants) and from about 1,300 subjects provided by 6 global collaborators. HLA class I and class II types, where available, came from metadata supplied by the sample provider rather than from assay-based typing. Collaborator samples came from the United States, Italy and Spain and covered acute and convalescent phases of COVID-19.

V trim: 4 bases; J trim: 7 bases; unmatched bases: 7. The germline V gene (reference sequence) supplies CDR1 GTSNPN and CDR2 SVGIG. The CDR3 contains 14 residues, cysteine and phenylalanine counted. Left in the record is the CDR3 DNA by itself, 42 bases read in frame from the first base. The research as a whole found: How much clinical and demographic metadata was included differed by source and by participant, and the metadata was provided uncurated.

This sequence was found in a woman between 45 and 60 years old in a cohort exposed to, infected with or recovered from COVID-19 (not recorded which). The sample taken for sequencing was PBMCs or T cells enriched from blood (not recorded which). This sequence uses TRBV30 and TRBJ2-2, with 9 bases in between that match TRBD2. This receptor carries the CDR3 CAWMGLALNGELFF. The DNA is TGTGCCTGGATGGGACTAGCCCTAAACGGGGAGCTGTTTTTT.